The next 23 T cell receptor beta chains were all read from a single sample in a study of blood T cell repertoires in COVID-19. TCRdb keeps only in-frame clones here, not all; method: immunoSEQ multiplex PCR. The sample records 220,000 or so clones, 84% being singletons. The sequencing sample was made of PBMCs or T cells enriched from blood (not recorded which). All receptors come from a woman between 40 and 50 years old who had recovered from COVID-19.

The V gene is TRBV5-4, the J gene TRBJ1-2, with D unresolved. The CDR3 contains 17 residues. The germline gives CDR1 SGHNT, CDR2 YYREEE (reference sequence). V gave up 4 bases and J gave up 6 bases, with 25 bases separating them. CDR3 sequence reads: CASSDRNKGSPRDGYTF. The CDR3 region has the DNA TGTGCCAGCAGCGATCGCAATAAAGGATCCCCGCGGGATGGCTACACCTTC.

Comments on this clone: Other DNA sequences from this sample encode an identical CDR3 as well. The genes are TRBV5-1 and TRBJ1-3; 9 bases agree with TRBD1. This CDR3 is built from 16 residues. Trimming took 0 bases from V and 4 from J; bases not matched to a gene: 5. The V gene's germline CDR1 is SGHRS and CDR2 YFSETQ. As DNA, the CDR3 is TGCGCCAGCAGCTTGGCGGGACAGGGCTTAGGAAACACCATATATTTT. It is translated as CASSLAGQGLGNTIYF.

This chain joins TRBV5-8 and TRBJ2-2; D perhaps matches TRBD1 (5 bases). CDR1 is SGHTS and CDR2 is YDEGEE in the germline V gene. The germline V and J ends were trimmed by 6 bases and 4 bases, with 13 bases remaining between them. This CDR3 is 14 amino acids long. The chain's CDR3 is CASIQGWSTGELFF. The CDR3 nucleotides are TGTGCCAGCATTCAGGGTTGGAGCACCGGGGAGCTGTTTTTT.

The chain joins TRBV7-9 to TRBJ1-6; tentative D call: TRBD1 (6 bases). Trimming stripped 0 bases from V and 5 bases from J, with 11 bases between. This CDR3 has 16 amino acids. Germline V gives CDR1 SEHNR, CDR2 FQNEAQ (reference sequence). The CDR3 region is CASSLAQAGDNSPLHF. In DNA, the CDR3 is TGTGCCAGCAGCTTAGCGCAAGCAGGGGATAATTCACCCCTCCACTTT.

V and J are TRBV14 and TRBJ1-1; D is uncertain. This CDR3 has 16 amino acids. Germline CDR1 and CDR2: SGHDN and FVKESK. Trimming took 4 bases from V and 0 from J, leaving 15 bases between them. This chain's CDR3 is CASSRYRTSMNTEAFF. For the CDR3, the DNA is TGTGCCAGCAGCCGTTACAGAACCAGCATGAACACTGAAGCTTTCTTT.

This rearrangement joins TRBV5-1 to TRBJ2-3, with 9 bases matching TRBD2. Germline CDR1 reads SGHRS; CDR2 reads YFSETQ. The CDR3 sequence is 14 residues long. Germline trimming cut 3 bases from V and 1 base from J; bases unmatched to any gene: 0. The CDR3 sequence is CASSWTSGTDTQYF. The DNA of the CDR3 is TGCGCCAGCAGCTGGACTAGCGGCACAGATACGCAGTATTTT.

This sequence joins TRBV7-2 and TRBJ2-1; the match to TRBD2 covers 7 bases. Trimming took 2 bases from V and 5 from J; bases not matched to a gene: 9. CDR1 SGHTA and CDR2 FQGNSA come from the germline V gene. CDR3 size: 16 residues. The CDR3 DNA reads TGTGCCAGCAGCTTATACGGGAGGATAGTAGACAATGAGCAGTTCTTC. Protein product: CASSLYGRIVDNEQFF.

This clone was counted at least ten times. V gene TRBV3-1 (or the pseudogene TRBV3-2) combines with J gene TRBJ2-4, with D perhaps matching TRBD1 (5 bases). Germline V gene data show CDR1 as LGHDT and CDR2 as YNNKEL (reference sequence). Trimming removed 0 bases at V and 9 bases at J, with 15 bases between. CDR3 length equals 15 residues. The CDR3 sequence is CASSQEAWGASIQYF. The CDR3 coding sequence is TGTGCCAGCAGCCAAGAAGCTTGGGGCGCGAGCATTCAGTACTTC.

The chain carries TRBV28 and TRBJ2-2; 9 bases are shared with TRBD2. The V segment lost 11 bases and the J segment 5 bases; nucleotides outside the gene matches: 6. Germline V CDR1 and CDR2: MDHEN, SYDVKM. The CDR3 length is 13 residues. Here the CDR3 reads CAGSSGMTGELFF. CDR3 in DNA: TGTGCCGGATCTAGCGGGATGACCGGGGAGCTGTTTTTT. The full variable domain, in which reference TRBV28 and TRBJ2-2 provide the parts outside the CDR3, is DVKVTQSSRYLVKRTGEKVFLECVQDMDHENMFWYRQDPGLGLRLIYFSYDVKMKEKGDIPEGYSVSREKKERFSLILESASTNQTSMYLCAGSSGMTGELFFGEGSRLTVL.

J is TRBJ2-1 and V is TRBV28, with D tentatively TRBD2 (7 bases). The germline V gene has CDR1 MDHEN and CDR2 SYDVKM. The CDR3 is made up of 15 amino acids. Trimming pared 6 bases from V and 3 bases from J, leaving 15 bases between. The CDR3 loop is CASRGGAKNYNEQFF. The CDR3 nucleotides read TGTGCCAGCAGGGGGGGGGCAAAGAACTACAATGAGCAGTTCTTC.

This clone was observed a single time. The rearrangement joins TRBV4-1 to TRBJ2-7, with TRBD2 matching 12 bases. After removal of 4 bases from V and 7 bases from J, the junction contained 5 bases not matched to a gene. The CDR3 is 14 amino acids. Germline V CDR1 and CDR2: MGHRA, YSYEKL. CDR3 in amino acids: CASSRLAGVREQYF. The CDR3 DNA sequence: TGCGCCAGCAGCCGACTAGCGGGAGTGCGGGAGCAGTACTTC.

The chain uses TRBV2 and TRBJ1-3; 7 nucleotides align to TRBD1. CDR3 length equals 14 residues. Germline CDR1 and CDR2: SNHLY and FYNNEI. V lost 6 bases, J lost 2 bases, and 4 bases stayed unmatched. The CDR3 reads CASRNRGAGNTIYF. CDR3 DNA: TGTGCCAGCAGAAACAGGGGAGCTGGAAACACCATATATTTT.

The chain joins TRBV7-2 to TRBJ2-3, with no clear D. V lost 5 bases and J 5 bases, leaving 8 bases between the germline ends. This CDR3 has 12 residues. Germline V CDR1 and CDR2: SGHTA, FQGNSA. CDR3 loop: CASSPTGDTQYF. For the CDR3, the DNA is TGTGCCAGCAGCCCCACCGGAGATACGCAGTATTTT.

The chain employs TRBV7-2 and TRBJ2-3; TRBD2 matches 8 bases. Germline values: CDR1 SGHTA, CDR2 FQGNSA. V lost 5 bases to trimming and J lost 0 bases; unmatched junction nucleotides: 7. This CDR3 region has 16 residues. The CDR3 DNA follows: TGTGCCAGCAGCCCGCCCCTAGCGGGCAGCACAGATACGCAGTATTTT. Protein sequence: CASSPPLAGSTDTQYF.

CDR3 DNA: TGTGCCAGCAGCCTGGGACTAGCGGGAGTTGTCGATACGCAGTATTTT. Protein product: CASSLGLAGVVDTQYF. The genes are TRBV5-4 and TRBJ2-3; 14 bases agree with TRBD2. V gave up 4 bases and J gave up 6 bases; unmatched junction bases: 7. The CDR3 has 16 amino acids. Germline V lookup: CDR1 SGHNT, CDR2 YYREEE (reference sequence).

The rearrangement joins TRBV4-3 to TRBJ2-1, with D perhaps TRBD2 (6 bases). There are 13 residues in the CDR3. Germline-derived CDR1 and CDR2 are LGHNA and YSLEER. Trimming took 2 bases from V and 8 from J, leaving 10 bases between them. CDR3 bases: TGCGCCAGCAGCCAACGACTAGATGATGAGCAGTTCTTC. This encodes CASSQRLDDEQFF.

This clone was seen a few times. The rearrangement links TRBV5-4 to TRBJ2-1, with 9 bases aligning to TRBD2. CDR3 length: 14 amino acids. Germline CDR1 is SGHNT and CDR2 is YYREEE (reference sequence). Trimming removed 4 bases from V and 2 bases from J; junction bases left unmatched: 1. In DNA, the CDR3 is TGTGCCAGCAGCCGACTAGCGGCCTACAATGAGCAGTTCTTC. Residues: CASSRLAAYNEQFF.

This chain links TRBV19 with TRBJ1-5, with unresolved D. Trimming removed 10 bases at V and 7 bases at J, with 11 bases between. The CDR3 is 11 amino acids. Germline assignment: CDR1 LNHDA and CDR2 SQIVND (reference sequence). For the CDR3, the DNA is TGTGCCATCGGAGAGTACCAGCCCCAGCATTTT. Translated: CAIGEYQPQHF.

CDR3 sequence (DNA): TGTGCCAGCAGTGAAGGGACTGGGCGCTCCTACGAGCAGTACTTC. This translates into CASSEGTGRSYEQYF. The rearrangement uses TRBV6-1 and TRBJ2-7; D is perhaps TRBD2 (5 bases). This CDR3 has 15 amino acids. Germline CDR1 MNHNS, CDR2 SASEGT. Trimming removed 1 base at V and 0 bases at J, with 10 bases between.

J is TRBJ1-6 and V is TRBV27; 8 nucleotides match TRBD1. V dropped 2 bases and J dropped 16; count of bases not matched to a gene: 4. CDR3 length: 12 amino acids. CDR1 and CDR2 from the germline V gene are MNHEY and SMNVEV (reference sequence). The CDR3 DNA reads TGTGCCAGCAGTTTACGTCAGGGGGCACTCCACTTT. This sequence encodes CASSLRQGALHF.

The J gene is TRBJ1-1, the V gene TRBV2, with a tentative D call TRBD1 (6 bases). This CDR3 is 17 amino acids long. The ends were cut back, 3 bases at V and 4 bases at J, with 21 bases in the middle. Per the germline V gene, CDR1 is SNHLY and CDR2 is FYNNEI. The CDR3 DNA is TGTGCCAGCAGTGAGGGGGGGCGGGGGCTCCCCCTCACTGAAGCTTTCTTT. Translation: CASSEGGRGLPLTEAFF.

This sequence joins TRBV6-5 and TRBJ1-2; D gene unclear. The CDR3 runs 13 residues. Trimming shortened V by 5 bases and J by 3 bases, and 10 bases separated the two germline ends. CDR1 is MNHEY and CDR2 is SVGAGI in the germline V gene. DNA for the CDR3: TGTGCCAGCAGTCGGGGTAGCTACTATGGCTACACCTTC. Translated, it gives CASSRGSYYGYTF.

V and J are TRBV5-6 and TRBJ2-6, with D possibly matching TRBD2 (7 bases). Germline V gene sequence: CDR1 SGHDT, CDR2 YYEEEE. Deletions cut 4 bases from V and 2 bases from J, with 13 bases between. CDR3 size: 16 residues. CDR3 coding DNA: TGTGCCAGCAGCAATTGGGGGGGCGCTGGGGCCAACGTCCTGACTTTC. It encodes CASSNWGGAGANVLTF.